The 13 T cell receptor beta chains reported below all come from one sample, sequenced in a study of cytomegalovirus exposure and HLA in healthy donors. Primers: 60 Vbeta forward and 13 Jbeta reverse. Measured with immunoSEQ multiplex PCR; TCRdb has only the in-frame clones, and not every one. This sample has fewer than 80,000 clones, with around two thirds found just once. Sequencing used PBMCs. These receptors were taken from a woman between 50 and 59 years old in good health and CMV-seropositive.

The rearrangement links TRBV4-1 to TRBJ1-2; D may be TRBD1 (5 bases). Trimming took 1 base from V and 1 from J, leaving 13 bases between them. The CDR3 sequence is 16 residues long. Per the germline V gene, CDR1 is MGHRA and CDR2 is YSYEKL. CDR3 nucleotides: TGCGCCAGCAGCCAAGTCGCGGACACAGTTAACTATGGCTACACCTTC. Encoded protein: CASSQVADTVNYGYTF.

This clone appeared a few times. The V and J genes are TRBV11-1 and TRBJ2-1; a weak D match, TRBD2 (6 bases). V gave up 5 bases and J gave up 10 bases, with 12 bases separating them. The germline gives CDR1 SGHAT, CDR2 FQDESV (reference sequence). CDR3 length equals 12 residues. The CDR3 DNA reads TGTGCCAGCAGCCCCACGGGGGAGGAGCAGTTCTTC. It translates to CASSPTGEEQFF.

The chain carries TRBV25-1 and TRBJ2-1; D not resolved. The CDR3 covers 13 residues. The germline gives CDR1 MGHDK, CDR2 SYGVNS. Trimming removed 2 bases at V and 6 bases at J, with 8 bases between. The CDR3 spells CASSEEERNEQFF. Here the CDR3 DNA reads TGTGCCAGCAGTGAAGAAGAGCGCAATGAGCAGTTCTTC.

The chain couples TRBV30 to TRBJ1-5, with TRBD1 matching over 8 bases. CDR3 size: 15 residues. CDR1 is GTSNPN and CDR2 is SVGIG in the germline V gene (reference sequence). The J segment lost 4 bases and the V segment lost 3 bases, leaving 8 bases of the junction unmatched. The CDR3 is CAWRSPGQGNQPQHF. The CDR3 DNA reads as TGTGCCTGGAGATCCCCTGGACAGGGAAATCAGCCCCAGCATTTT.

The CDR3, as DNA: TGTGCCAGCAGCTTAGGTGGACTAGCGGGTGCTAACCTGTTCTTC. Translated, it gives CASSLGGLAGANLFF. V and J are TRBV7-3 and TRBJ2-1, with 11 bases aligning to TRBD2. V was clipped by 2 bases and J by 15 bases; unmatched bases: 12. The CDR3 has 15 amino acids. Germline V CDR1 and CDR2: SGHTA, FQGTGA.

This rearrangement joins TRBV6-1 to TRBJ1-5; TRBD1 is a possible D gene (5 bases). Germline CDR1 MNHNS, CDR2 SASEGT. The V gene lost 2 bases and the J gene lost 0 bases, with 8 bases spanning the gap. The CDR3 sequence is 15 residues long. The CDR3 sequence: CASSESGYSNQPQHF. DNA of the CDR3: TGTGCCAGCAGTGAATCAGGGTATAGCAATCAGCCCCAGCATTTT.

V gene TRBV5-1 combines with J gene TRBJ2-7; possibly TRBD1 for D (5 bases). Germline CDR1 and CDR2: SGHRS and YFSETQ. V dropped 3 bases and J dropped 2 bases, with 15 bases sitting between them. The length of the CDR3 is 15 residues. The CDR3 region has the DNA TGCGCCAGCAGCTCTGGTCCCGCAGGGCCCTACGAGCAGTACGTC. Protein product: CASSSGPAGPYEQYV.

CDR3 nucleotides: TGTGCCAGCAGTTTGCTGGCCAGGGGGCTGAGCACAGATACGCAGTATTTT. This encodes CASSLLARGLSTDTQYF. The rearrangement joins TRBV27 to TRBJ2-3, with TRBD1 matching 8 bases. The trim removed 3 bases at V and 0 bases at J, leaving 8 bases unmatched. CDR1 is MNHEY and CDR2 is SMNVEV in the germline V gene (reference sequence). The CDR3 loop spans 17 amino acids.

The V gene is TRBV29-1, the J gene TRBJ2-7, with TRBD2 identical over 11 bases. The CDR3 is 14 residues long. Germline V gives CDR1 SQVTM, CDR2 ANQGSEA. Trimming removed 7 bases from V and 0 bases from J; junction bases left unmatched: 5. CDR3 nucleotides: TGCAGCGCCGAGACTAGCGGGGCCTCCTACGAGCAGTACTTC. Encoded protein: CSAETSGASYEQYF.

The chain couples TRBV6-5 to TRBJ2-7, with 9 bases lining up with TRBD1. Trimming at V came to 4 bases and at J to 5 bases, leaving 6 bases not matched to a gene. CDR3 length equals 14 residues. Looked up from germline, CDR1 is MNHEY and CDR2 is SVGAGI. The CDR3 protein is CASSSWDRDDEQYF. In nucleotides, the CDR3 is TGTGCCAGCAGTTCATGGGACAGGGACGACGAGCAGTACTTC.

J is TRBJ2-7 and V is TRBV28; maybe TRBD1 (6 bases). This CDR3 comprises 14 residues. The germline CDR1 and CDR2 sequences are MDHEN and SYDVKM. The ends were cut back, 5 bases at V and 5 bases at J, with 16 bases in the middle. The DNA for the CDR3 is TGTGCCAGCAGTGCCCCCAGGGGTTTGGACGAGCAGTACTTC. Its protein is CASSAPRGLDEQYF.

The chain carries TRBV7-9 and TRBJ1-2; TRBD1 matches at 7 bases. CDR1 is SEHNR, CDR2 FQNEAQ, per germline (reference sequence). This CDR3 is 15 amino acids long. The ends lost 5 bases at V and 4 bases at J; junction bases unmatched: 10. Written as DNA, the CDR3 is TGTGCCAGCAGCCTTCGACAGGGAGTGGGCTATGGCTACACCTTC. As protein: CASSLRQGVGYGYTF.

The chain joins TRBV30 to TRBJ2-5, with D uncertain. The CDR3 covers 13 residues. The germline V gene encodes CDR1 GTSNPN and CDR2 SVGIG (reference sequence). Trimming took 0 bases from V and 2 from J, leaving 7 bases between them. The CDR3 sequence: CAWSVLPQETQYF. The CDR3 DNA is TGTGCCTGGAGTGTACTGCCGCAAGAGACCCAGTACTTC.